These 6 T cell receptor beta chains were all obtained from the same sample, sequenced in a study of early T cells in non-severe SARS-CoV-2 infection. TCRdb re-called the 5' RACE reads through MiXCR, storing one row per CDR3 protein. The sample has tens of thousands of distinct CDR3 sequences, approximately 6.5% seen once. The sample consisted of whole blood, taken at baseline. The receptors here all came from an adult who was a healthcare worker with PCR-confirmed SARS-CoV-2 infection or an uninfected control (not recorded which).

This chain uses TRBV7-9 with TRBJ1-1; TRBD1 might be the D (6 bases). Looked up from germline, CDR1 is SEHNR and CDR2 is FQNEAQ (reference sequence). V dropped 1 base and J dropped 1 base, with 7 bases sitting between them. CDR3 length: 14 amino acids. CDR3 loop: CASSLGTANTEAFF. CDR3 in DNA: TGTGCCAGCAGCTTAGGGACAGCGAACACTGAAGCTTTCTTT.

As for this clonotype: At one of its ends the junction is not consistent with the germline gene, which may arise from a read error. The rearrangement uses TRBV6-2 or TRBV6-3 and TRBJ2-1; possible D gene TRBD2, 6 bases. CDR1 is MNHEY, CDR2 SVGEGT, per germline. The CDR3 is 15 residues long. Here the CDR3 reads CASRPGLPLANKQFF. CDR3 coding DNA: TGTGCCAGCAGACCAGGACTACCCCTAGCCAATAAGCAGTTCTTC.

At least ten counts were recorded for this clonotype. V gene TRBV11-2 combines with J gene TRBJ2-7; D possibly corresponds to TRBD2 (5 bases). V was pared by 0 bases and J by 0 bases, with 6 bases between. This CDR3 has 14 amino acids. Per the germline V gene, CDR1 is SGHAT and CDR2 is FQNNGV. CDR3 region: CASSLERASYEQYF. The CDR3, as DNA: TGTGCCAGCAGCTTAGAGCGGGCCTCCTACGAGCAGTACTTC.

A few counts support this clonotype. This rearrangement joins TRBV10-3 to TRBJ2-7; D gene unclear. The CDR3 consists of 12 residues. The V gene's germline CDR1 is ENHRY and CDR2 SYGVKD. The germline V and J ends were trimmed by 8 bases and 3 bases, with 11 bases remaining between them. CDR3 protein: CAIAESGYEQYF. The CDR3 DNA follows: TGTGCCATCGCCGAGTCAGGCTACGAGCAGTACTTC.

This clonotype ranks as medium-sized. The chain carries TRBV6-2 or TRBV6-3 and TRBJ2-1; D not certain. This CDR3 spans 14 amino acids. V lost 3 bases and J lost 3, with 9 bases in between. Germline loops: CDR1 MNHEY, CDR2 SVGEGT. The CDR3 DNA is TGTGCCAGCAGTTATTCGATCAGCTACAATGAGCAGTTCTTC. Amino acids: CASSYSISYNEQFF.

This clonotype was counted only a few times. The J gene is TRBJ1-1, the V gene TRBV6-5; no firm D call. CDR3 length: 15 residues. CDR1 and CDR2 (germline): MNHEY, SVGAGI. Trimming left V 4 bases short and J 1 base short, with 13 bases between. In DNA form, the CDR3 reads TGTGCCAGCAGTTCACCATCCGGAGGGAACACTGAAGCTTTCTTT. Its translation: CASSSPSGGNTEAFF.